The 17 T cell receptor beta chains reported below all come from one sample, sequenced in a study of blood T cell repertoires in COVID-19. Here immunoSEQ multiplex PCR was the method, and the copy in TCRdb shows in-frame clones only, minus some. This sample has 150,000 or so clones, with approximately 90% found just once. The source material was peripheral blood. All receptors derive from a man in his late teens or twenties with acute or convalescent COVID-19.

This chain joins TRBV12-3 or TRBV12-4 and TRBJ1-1; D perhaps matches TRBD1 (5 bases). The CDR3 is 11 residues long. Trimming left V 6 bases short and J 8 bases short, with 10 bases between. CDR3 in amino acids: CASRMAGEAFF. The CDR3 region has the DNA TGTGCCAGCAGAATGGCAGGGGAAGCTTTCTTT.

This chain joins TRBV18 and TRBJ2-3; 9 nucleotides agree with TRBD2. This CDR3 is 16 amino acids long. V was clipped by 1 base and J by 2 bases; unmatched bases: 4. CDR1 KGHSH and CDR2 LQKENI come from the germline V gene. The CDR3 spells CASSPLLAGHTDTQYF. CDR3 nucleotides: TGTGCCAGCTCACCACTTCTAGCGGGGCACACAGATACGCAGTATTTT.

The V call is TRBV5-1, the J call TRBJ2-3, with 12 bases lining up with TRBD2. J gave up 0 bases and V 3 bases, and 2 bases lay outside the gene matches. The CDR3 totals 16 residues. The germline V gene encodes CDR1 SGHRS and CDR2 YFSETQ. Here the CDR3 reads CASSSGTSGSTDTQYF. The CDR3 DNA follows: TGCGCCAGCAGCTCCGGGACTAGCGGGAGCACAGATACGCAGTATTTT. Together with reference TRBV5-1 and TRBJ2-3, the CDR3 gives the full variable domain: KAGVTQTPRYLIKTRGQQVTLSCSPISGHRSVSWYQQTPGQGLQFLFEYFSETQRNKGNFPGRFSGRQFSNSRSEMNVSTLELGDSALYLCASSSGTSGSTDTQYFGPGTRLTVL.

There are a few counts of this clone. The chain uses TRBV24-1 and TRBJ2-2; 8 bases map to TRBD1. CDR3 size: 15 residues. Germline CDR1 KGHDR, CDR2 SFDVKD. Unmatched junction bases numbered 5, after V lost 9 bases and J lost 0 bases. DNA of the CDR3: TGTGCCACCGCGATGACAGGGGCGAACACCGGGGAGCTGTTTTTT. Translating gives CATAMTGANTGELFF.

The V gene is TRBV7-9, the J gene TRBJ1-5; D is perhaps TRBD1 (6 bases). V was trimmed by 1 base and J by 6 bases, leaving 13 bases between them. The CDR3 is 15 residues long. Germline V lookup: CDR1 SEHNR, CDR2 FQNEAQ (reference sequence). CDR3 sequence reads: CASSLGQTGIQPQHF. The CDR3 DNA reads as TGTGCCAGCAGCTTAGGCCAAACAGGGATTCAGCCCCAGCATTTT.

This chain uses TRBV5-6 with TRBJ1-4, with TRBD1 identical over 7 bases. Germline CDR1 reads SGHDT; CDR2 reads YYEEEE. V dropped 1 base and J dropped 8; count of bases not matched to a gene: 5. CDR3 length equals 14 residues. CDR3 nucleotide sequence: TGTGCCAGCAGCTTGCTAACAGGGGTCGAAAAACTGTTTTTT. This codes for CASSLLTGVEKLFF.

The chain joins TRBV27 to TRBJ1-2; 12 positions agree with TRBD1. CDR1 MNHEY and CDR2 SMNVEV come from the germline V gene (reference sequence). J was trimmed by 7 bases and V by 1 base; bases with no gene match: 7. The CDR3 sequence is 16 residues long. The CDR3 DNA sequence: TGTGCCAGCAGTTTATATCCGGGACAGGGGGCTAGTGGCTACACCTTC. Protein product: CASSLYPGQGASGYTF.

The chain joins TRBV11-2 to TRBJ2-3; D possibly corresponds to TRBD1 (6 bases). From germline, CDR1 is SGHAT and CDR2 FQNNGV. Trimming cost V 3 bases and J 6 bases, with 19 bases left between them. CDR3 size: 16 residues. DNA for the CDR3: TGTGCCAGCAGCTTCCCTACAGGGAAACCTGCGGATACGCAGTATTTT. This codes for CASSFPTGKPADTQYF.

The J gene is TRBJ2-2, the V gene TRBV6-5; 8 nucleotides match TRBD2. The V gene end was trimmed by 2 bases and the J gene end by 7 bases; junction bases not matched to a gene: 3. Germline CDR1 reads MNHEY; CDR2 reads SVGAGI. The CDR3 contains 14 residues. CDR3 protein: CASSYGLAIGELFF. As DNA, the CDR3 is TGTGCCAGCAGTTACGGACTAGCAATCGGGGAGCTGTTTTTT.

The chain is built from TRBV9 and TRBJ1-1; the match to TRBD1 covers 9 bases. With 1 base clipped from V and 2 bases from J, the junction kept 6 bases outside the gene matches. This CDR3 is 16 amino acids long. Per germline, CDR1 SGDLS and CDR2 YYNGEE. The CDR3 protein is CASSVRGTGQNTEAFF. CDR3 sequence (DNA): TGTGCCAGCAGCGTACGAGGGACAGGGCAAAACACTGAAGCTTTCTTT.

The chain is built from TRBV5-1 and TRBJ2-3; 8 nucleotides align to TRBD1. This CDR3 comprises 14 residues. V trimming: 6 bases; J trimming: 5 bases; junction bases outside the gene matches: 8. Looked up from germline, CDR1 is SGHRS and CDR2 is YFSETQ. CDR3 amino acids: CASMLGQALDTQYF. The CDR3 nucleotides read TGCGCCAGCATGTTGGGACAGGCTTTAGATACGCAGTATTTT.

V gene TRBV10-1 combines with J gene TRBJ2-3; D might be TRBD2 (5 bases). The CDR3 is 15 residues long. Per germline, CDR1 WNHNN and CDR2 SYGVQD (reference sequence). Deletions cut 4 bases from V and 4 bases from J, with 15 bases between. CDR3 sequence: CASSATRLPSDTQYF. CDR3 DNA: TGCGCCAGCAGTGCCACTAGGTTGCCCTCAGATACGCAGTATTTT.

V usage is TRBV7-9 and J usage is TRBJ1-1; tentative D call: TRBD1 (5 bases). The CDR3 runs to 13 residues. Looked up from germline, CDR1 is SEHNR and CDR2 is FQNEAQ (reference sequence). The V and J ends lost 3 bases and 8 bases respectively, with 13 bases between them. CDR3 DNA: TGTGCCAGCAGCTTTCTTGTACAGGTAGAAGCTTTCTTT. Its protein is CASSFLVQVEAFF.

The chain carries TRBV19 and TRBJ1-2; possibly TRBD1 for D (5 bases). Deletions cut 6 bases from V and 0 bases from J, with 14 bases between. The CDR3 covers 15 residues. From germline, CDR1 is LNHDA and CDR2 SQIVND (reference sequence). The CDR3 bases are TGTGCCAGTAGGGACATAAAGATAGCTAACTATGGCTACACCTTC. This gives the protein CASRDIKIANYGYTF.

The V and J genes are TRBV4-1 and TRBJ1-3; the D is unclear. This CDR3 region has 15 residues. V was pared by 2 bases and J by 0 bases, with 8 bases between. Per the germline V gene, CDR1 is MGHRA and CDR2 is YSYEKL. In nucleotides, the CDR3 is TGCGCCAGCAGCCAAATAACAGCCTCTGGAAACACCATATATTTT. Amino acid sequence: CASSQITASGNTIYF.

This clone is a singleton in its sample. The J gene is TRBJ2-1, the V gene TRBV11-3; D is ambiguous. V was clipped by 3 bases and J by 3 bases, with 12 bases between them. This CDR3 region has 15 residues. CDR1 is SGHNT and CDR2 is YENEEA in the germline V gene. Here the CDR3 reads CASSFSTELYNEQFF. CDR3 nucleotides: TGTGCCAGCAGCTTTAGCACGGAACTCTACAATGAGCAGTTCTTC.

The V and J genes are TRBV6-5 and TRBJ2-7, with TRBD1 identical over 7 bases. Germline assignment: CDR1 MNHEY and CDR2 SVGAGI. The CDR3 runs 14 residues. The ends lost 2 bases at V and 3 bases at J; junction bases unmatched: 4. CDR3 coding DNA: TGTGCCAGCAGTTACACACGACAGGGCTACGAGCAGTACTTC. It yields the protein CASSYTRQGYEQYF.